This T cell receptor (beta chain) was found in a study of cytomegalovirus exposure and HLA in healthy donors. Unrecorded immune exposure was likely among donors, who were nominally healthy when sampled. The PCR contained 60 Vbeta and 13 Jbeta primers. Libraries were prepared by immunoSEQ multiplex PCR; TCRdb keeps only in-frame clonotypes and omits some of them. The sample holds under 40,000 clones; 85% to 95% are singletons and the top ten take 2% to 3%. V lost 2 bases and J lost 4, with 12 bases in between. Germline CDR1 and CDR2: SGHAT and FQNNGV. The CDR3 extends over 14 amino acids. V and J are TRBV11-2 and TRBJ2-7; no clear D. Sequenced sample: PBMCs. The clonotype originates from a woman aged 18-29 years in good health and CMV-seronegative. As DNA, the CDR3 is TGTGCCAGCAGCTTATCCGGGTTTGGGTACGAGCAGTACTTC. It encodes CASSLSGFGYEQYF.